This T cell receptor (beta chain) was captured in a study of blood T cell repertoires in COVID-19. As for the study in general: Sites in the United States, Italy and Spain provided acute and convalescent COVID-19 samples.

Clinical histories supplied by participants themselves formed the basis of cohort assignment. In the authors' methods: Reference gene primer amplification gave estimated nucleated cell counts. The table came from immunoSEQ multiplex PCR; TCRdb's copy has only in-frame clones and leaves some out. V and J calls and clone size are those listed in that table; D and trimming were worked out from the DNA. The table lists about 130,000 clones, around 84% of them singletons, with 2.4% in the top ten. The CDR3 extends over 14 amino acids. Trimming took off 6 bases at V and 1 base at J, with 10 bases between the two ends. Per the germline V gene, CDR1 is MRHNA and CDR2 is SNTAGT.

The clonotype comes from a man between 40 and 49 years old with acute COVID-19. The sequencing sample was made of PBMCs or T cells enriched from blood (not recorded which). The V and J genes are TRBV6-4 and TRBJ2-1; the D gene is possibly TRBD2 (6 bases). In nucleotides, the CDR3 is TGTGCCAGCAGCGGGGACTCGTCCTACAATGAGCAGTTCTTC. Residues: CASSGDSSYNEQFF.